This T cell receptor beta chain was identified during a study of cytomegalovirus exposure and HLA in healthy donors. About the study: A prior study identified 100 million to 130 million unique TCR beta sequences from about 179 million T cells.

Primers included in the PCR were 60 Vbeta and 13 Jbeta primers. Data came from immunoSEQ multiplex PCR; TCRdb stores just in-frame clones and leaves some out. The repertoire holds some 150,000 clones, 82% seen once, with around 11% in the top ten. The CDR3 loop spans 13 amino acids. Trimming stripped 4 bases from V and 6 bases from J, with 12 bases between. CDR1 is SGHTA and CDR2 is FQGTGA in the germline V gene. All donors participated as healthy donors of bone marrow. This sequence originates from a man aged 45-65 years in good health and CMV-seropositive. The sample taken for sequencing was PBMCs. This chain connects TRBV7-3 to TRBJ1-2; possibly TRBD1 for D (6 bases). CDR3 bases: TGTGCCAGCAGCTCCCAGGGGACCGATGGCTACACCTTC. This encodes CASSSQGTDGYTF.